The clone carrying this TCR beta chain was observed a few times. Using immunoSEQ multiplex PCR, the repertoire was profiled, and TCRdb retains in-frame clones only, with some absent. Here the sample spans tens of thousands of clones, over 75% being singletons. This entry is derived from a study of control samples from healthy donors and cancer patients. Input material: blood. This sequence originates from a man aged 35 to 55 in good health.

The CDR3 region has the DNA TGTGCCAGCAGCGTAGCTGATAGCGGGAGGTACGAGCAGTACTTC. Protein product: CASSVADSGRYEQYF. The V call is TRBV9, the J call TRBJ2-7, with 10 bases that match TRBD2. The CDR3 runs 15 residues. Germline V gene lookup returns CDR1 SGDLS and CDR2 YYNGEE. V trimming: 0 bases; J trimming: 4 bases; junction bases outside the gene matches: 4.